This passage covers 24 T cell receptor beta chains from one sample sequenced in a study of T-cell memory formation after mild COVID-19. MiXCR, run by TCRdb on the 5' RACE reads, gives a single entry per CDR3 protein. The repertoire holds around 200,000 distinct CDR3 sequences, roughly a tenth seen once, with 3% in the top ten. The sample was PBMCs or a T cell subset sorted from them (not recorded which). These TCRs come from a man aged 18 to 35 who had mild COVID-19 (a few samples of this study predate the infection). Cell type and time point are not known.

DNA for the CDR3: TGTGCCAGCAGCCACCTCCTAGGCCATGAGCAGTTCTTC. Translation: CASSHLLGHEQFF. The rearrangement uses TRBV4-2 and TRBJ2-1; D uncertain. This CDR3 is built from 13 residues. Germline-derived CDR1 and CDR2 are LGHNA and YNFKEQ. Deletions cut 3 bases from V and 8 bases from J, with 11 bases between.

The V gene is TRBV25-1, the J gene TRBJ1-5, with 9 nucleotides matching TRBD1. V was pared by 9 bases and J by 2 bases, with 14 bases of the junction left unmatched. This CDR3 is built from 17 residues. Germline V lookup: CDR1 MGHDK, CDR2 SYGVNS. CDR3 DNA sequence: TGTGCCAGATGTGACAGGGGGGCTAGAGAGGGCAATCAGCCCCAGCATTTT. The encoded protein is CARCDRGAREGNQPQHF. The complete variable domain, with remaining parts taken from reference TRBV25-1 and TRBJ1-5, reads EADIYQTPRYLVIGTGKKITLECSQTMGHDKMYWYQQDPGMELHLIHYSYGVNSTEKGDLSSESTVSRIRTEHFPLTLESARPSHTSQYLCARCDRGAREGNQPQHFGDGTRLSIL.

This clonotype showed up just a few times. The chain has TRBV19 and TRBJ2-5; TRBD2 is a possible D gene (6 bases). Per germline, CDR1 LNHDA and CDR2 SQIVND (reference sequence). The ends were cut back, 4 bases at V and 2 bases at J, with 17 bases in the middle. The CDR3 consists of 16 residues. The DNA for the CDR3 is TGTGCCAGTAGTACCCAACTCGTGGGAGGTCAAGAGACCCAGTACTTC. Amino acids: CASSTQLVGGQETQYF.

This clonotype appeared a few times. CDR3 nucleotides: TGCGCCAGCAGCCAAGTAGGGACTAGCGGGGGGACCCCACTCTACACAGATACGCAGTATTTT. This translates into CASSQVGTSGGTPLYTDTQYF. V gene TRBV4-1 combines with J gene TRBJ2-3; 15 bases match TRBD2. Losses at the gene ends were 1 base for V and 2 bases for J; bases not matched to a gene: 13. CDR3 length: 21 residues. Germline V CDR1 and CDR2: MGHRA, YSYEKL.

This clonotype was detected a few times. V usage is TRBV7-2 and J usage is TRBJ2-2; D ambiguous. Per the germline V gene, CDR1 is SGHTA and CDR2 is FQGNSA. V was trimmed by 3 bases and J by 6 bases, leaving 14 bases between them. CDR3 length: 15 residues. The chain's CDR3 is CASSFGSFFAGELFF. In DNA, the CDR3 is TGTGCCAGCAGCTTTGGTTCTTTTTTCGCCGGGGAGCTGTTTTTT.

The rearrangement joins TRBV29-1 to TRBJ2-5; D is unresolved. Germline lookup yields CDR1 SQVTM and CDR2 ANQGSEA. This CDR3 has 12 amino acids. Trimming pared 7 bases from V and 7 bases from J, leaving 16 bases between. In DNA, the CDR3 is TGCAGCGCCGCGGCCTATATCGGGACCCAGTACTTC. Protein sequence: CSAAAYIGTQYF.

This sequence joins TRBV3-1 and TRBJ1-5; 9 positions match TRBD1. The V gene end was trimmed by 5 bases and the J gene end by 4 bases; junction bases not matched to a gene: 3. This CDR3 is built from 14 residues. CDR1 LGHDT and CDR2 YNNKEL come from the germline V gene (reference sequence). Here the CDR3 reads CASSRDRENQPQHF. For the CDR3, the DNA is TGTGCCAGCAGCAGGGACAGGGAAAATCAGCCCCAGCATTTT.

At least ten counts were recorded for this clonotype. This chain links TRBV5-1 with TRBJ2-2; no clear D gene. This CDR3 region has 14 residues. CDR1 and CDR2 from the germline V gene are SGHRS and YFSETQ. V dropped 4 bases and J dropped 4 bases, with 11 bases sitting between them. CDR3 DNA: TGCGCCAGCAGCCAGGACCCGAGCACCGGGGAGCTGTTTTTT. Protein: CASSQDPSTGELFF. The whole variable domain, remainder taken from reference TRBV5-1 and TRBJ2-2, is KAGVTQTPRYLIKTRGQQVTLSCSPISGHRSVSWYQQTPGQGLQFLFEYFSETQRNKGNFPGRFSGRQFSNSRSEMNVSTLELGDSALYLCASSQDPSTGELFFGEGSRLTVL.

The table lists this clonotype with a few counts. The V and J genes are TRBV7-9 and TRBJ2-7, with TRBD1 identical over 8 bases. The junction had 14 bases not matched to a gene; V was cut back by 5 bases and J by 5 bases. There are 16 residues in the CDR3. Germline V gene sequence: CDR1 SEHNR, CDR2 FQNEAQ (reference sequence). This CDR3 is CASSPLDRDFPNEQYF. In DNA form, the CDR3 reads TGTGCCAGCAGCCCCCTGGACAGGGATTTCCCCAACGAGCAGTACTTC.

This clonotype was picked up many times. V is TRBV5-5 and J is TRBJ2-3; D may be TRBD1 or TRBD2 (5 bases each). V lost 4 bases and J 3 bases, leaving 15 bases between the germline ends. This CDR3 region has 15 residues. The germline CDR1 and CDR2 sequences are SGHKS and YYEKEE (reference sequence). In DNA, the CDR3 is TGTGCCAGCAGCCTGACGGGACCGCATACAGATACGCAGTATTTT. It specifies CASSLTGPHTDTQYF.

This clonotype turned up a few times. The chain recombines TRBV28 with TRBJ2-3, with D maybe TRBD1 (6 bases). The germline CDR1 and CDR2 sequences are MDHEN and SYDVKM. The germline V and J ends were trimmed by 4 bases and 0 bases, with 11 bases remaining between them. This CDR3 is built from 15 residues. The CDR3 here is CASSWTVESTDTQYF. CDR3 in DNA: TGTGCCAGCAGTTGGACAGTAGAAAGCACAGATACGCAGTATTTT.

Written as DNA, the CDR3 is TGCGCCAGCAGCTTGGCCGACGTAATCTTCGAAGAGACCCAGTACTTC. As protein: CASSLADVIFEETQYF. The genes are TRBV5-1 and TRBJ2-5; D is unresolved. CDR1 and CDR2 (germline): SGHRS, YFSETQ. The CDR3 covers 16 residues. V lost 0 bases and J 3 bases, leaving 15 bases between the germline ends.

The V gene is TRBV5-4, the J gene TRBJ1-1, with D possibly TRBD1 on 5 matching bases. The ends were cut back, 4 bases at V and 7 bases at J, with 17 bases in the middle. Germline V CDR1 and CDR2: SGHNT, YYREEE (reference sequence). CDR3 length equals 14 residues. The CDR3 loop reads CASSPEQTEFEAFF. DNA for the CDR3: TGTGCCAGCAGCCCGGAGCAGACAGAATTTGAAGCTTTCTTT.

The CDR3 DNA reads TGTGCCAGCAGTCAGAATTCCGGGGTCAAAAACATTCAGTACTTC. Amino acids: CASSQNSGVKNIQYF. The rearrangement joins TRBV12-3 or TRBV12-4 to TRBJ2-4; D might be TRBD2 (5 bases). The CDR3 is 15 amino acids. The V and J ends lost 5 bases and 3 bases respectively, with 14 bases between them.

The DNA for the CDR3 is TGTGCCACCAGCCCAGGGATTGTCTCCGGGGAGCTGTTTTTT. It translates to CATSPGIVSGELFF. The V gene is TRBV15, the J gene TRBJ2-2; D is possibly TRBD1 (5 bases). CDR3 length equals 14 residues. Trimming shortened V by 5 bases and J by 6 bases, and 13 bases separated the two germline ends. Per germline, CDR1 LNHNV and CDR2 YYDKDF (reference sequence).

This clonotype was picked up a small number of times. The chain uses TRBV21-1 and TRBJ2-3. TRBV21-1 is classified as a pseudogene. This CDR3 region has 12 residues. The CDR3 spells CASSKSPDTQYF. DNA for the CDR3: TGTGCCAGCAGCAAATCACCAGATACGCAGTATTTT.

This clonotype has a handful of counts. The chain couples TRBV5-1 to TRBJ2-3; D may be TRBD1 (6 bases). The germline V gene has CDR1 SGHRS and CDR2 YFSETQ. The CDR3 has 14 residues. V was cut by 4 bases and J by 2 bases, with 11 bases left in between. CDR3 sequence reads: CASSGDTATDTQYF. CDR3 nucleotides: TGCGCCAGCAGCGGGGACACCGCCACAGATACGCAGTATTTT.

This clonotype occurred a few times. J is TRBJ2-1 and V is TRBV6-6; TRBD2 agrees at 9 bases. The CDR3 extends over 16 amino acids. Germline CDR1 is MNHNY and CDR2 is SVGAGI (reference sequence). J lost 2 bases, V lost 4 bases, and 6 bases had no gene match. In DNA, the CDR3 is TGTGCCAGCAGTTTCGGCCTAGCGGGGCCCTACAATGAGCAGTTCTTC. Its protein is CASSFGLAGPYNEQFF.

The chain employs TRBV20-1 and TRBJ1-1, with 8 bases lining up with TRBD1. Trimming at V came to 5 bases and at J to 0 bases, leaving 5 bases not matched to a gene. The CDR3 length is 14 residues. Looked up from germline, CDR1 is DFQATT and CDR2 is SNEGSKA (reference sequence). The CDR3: CSAFNRGMNTEAFF. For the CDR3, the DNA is TGCAGTGCTTTTAACAGGGGGATGAACACTGAAGCTTTCTTT.

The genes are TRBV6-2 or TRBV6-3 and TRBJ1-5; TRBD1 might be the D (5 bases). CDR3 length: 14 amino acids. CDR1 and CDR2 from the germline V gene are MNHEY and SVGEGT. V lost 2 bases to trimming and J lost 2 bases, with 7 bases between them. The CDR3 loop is CASSYGHRNQPQHF. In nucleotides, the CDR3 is TGTGCCAGCAGTTACGGACATCGCAATCAGCCCCAGCATTTT.

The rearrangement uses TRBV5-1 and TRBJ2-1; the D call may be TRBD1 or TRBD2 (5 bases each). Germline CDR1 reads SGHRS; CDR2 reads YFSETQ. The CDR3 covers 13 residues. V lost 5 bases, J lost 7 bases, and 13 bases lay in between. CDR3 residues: CASRPGSGNEQFF. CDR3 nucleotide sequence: TGCGCCAGCAGACCAGGGTCGGGGAATGAGCAGTTCTTC.

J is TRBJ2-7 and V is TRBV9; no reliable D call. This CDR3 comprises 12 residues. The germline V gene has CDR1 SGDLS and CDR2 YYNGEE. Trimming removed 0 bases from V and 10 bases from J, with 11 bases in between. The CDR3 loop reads CASSVEAYPQYF. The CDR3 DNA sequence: TGTGCCAGCAGCGTAGAGGCCTATCCTCAGTACTTC.

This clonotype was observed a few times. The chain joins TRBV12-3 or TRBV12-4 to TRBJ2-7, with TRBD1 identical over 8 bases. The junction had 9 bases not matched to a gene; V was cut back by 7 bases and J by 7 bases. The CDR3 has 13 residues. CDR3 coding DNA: TGTGCCAGCAACCCGACAGGGGCAAGGGAGCAGTACTTC. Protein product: CASNPTGAREQYF.

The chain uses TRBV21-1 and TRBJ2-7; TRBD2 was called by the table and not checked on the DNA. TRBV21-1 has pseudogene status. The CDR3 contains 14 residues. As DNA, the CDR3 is TGTGCCAGCAGCAAAACTAGCGGGGGCCACGAGCAGTACTTC. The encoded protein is CASSKTSGGHEQYF.